Listed below are T cell receptor beta chains from one sample, sequenced in a study of cytomegalovirus exposure and HLA in healthy donors. Produced via immunoSEQ multiplex PCR; TCRdb's table is partial and in-frame only. The repertoire holds some 150,000 clones, with 85% as singletons. Sequencing was performed on PBMCs. The receptors derive from a woman younger than 35 in good health and CMV-seronegative. The CDR3 runs from the conserved cysteine through the conserved F or W. Each record gives: J gene, clone size, D gene, V gene, CDR3 protein, CDR3 DNA. The D gene is left open where the match is weak. Clone size is given for some rows only: seen once, a few or many times, or a class if the clone is expanded.

TRBJ1-1	NA	NA	TRBV5-1	CASRKATGGTEAFF	TGCGCCAGCAGGAAGGCTACGGGGGGAACTGAAGCTTTCTTT
TRBJ2-3	NA	TRBD2	TRBV29-1	CSVVGAGGPTDTQYF	TGCAGCGTTGTAGGGGCGGGGGGACCCACAGATACGCAGTATTTT
TRBJ2-7	NA	NA	TRBV5-6	CASSPGTYEQYF	TGTGCCAGCAGCCCAGGCACCTACGAGCAGTACTTC
TRBJ2-2	NA	NA	TRBV30	CAWSPWDTHTGELFF	TGTGCCTGGAGTCCATGGGACACCCACACCGGGGAGCTGTTTTTT
TRBJ1-2	NA	TRBD1	TRBV6-1	CASRRTGKVNGYTF	TGTGCCAGCAGGAGGACAGGAAAAGTAAATGGCTACACCTTC
TRBJ2-1	NA	TRBD2	TRBV5-1	CASSAAGTSGSYNEQFF	TGCGCCAGCAGCGCGGCCGGGACTAGCGGGAGTTACAATGAGCAGTTCTTC
TRBJ1-2	NA	NA	TRBV19	CASSITSGGVKSYGYTF	TGTGCCAGTAGTATAACTTCCGGGGGAGTCAAGAGCTATGGCTACACCTTC
TRBJ2-5	NA	NA	TRBV29-1	CSATFQETQYF	TGCAGCGCGACATTCCAAGAGACCCAGTACTTC
TRBJ2-3	NA	NA	TRBV4-3	CASSGDRTDTQYF	TGCGCCAGCAGCGGAGATCGCACAGATACGCAGTATTTT
TRBJ2-1	NA	TRBD2	TRBV11-2	CASSSRSGGREQFF	TGTGCCAGCAGCTCTCGATCGGGGGGGCGGGAGCAGTTCTTC
TRBJ2-7	once	NA	TRBV10-3	CAITKGSSGEQYF	TGTGCCATCACTAAGGGGTCTAGTGGCGAGCAGTACTTC
TRBJ1-5	NA	NA	TRBV4-1	CASSQGTAQSNQPQHF	TGCGCCAGCAGCCAAGGGACAGCCCAGAGCAATCAGCCCCAGCATTTT
TRBJ2-7	few	TRBD1	TRBV6-1	CASRDRAGSYEQYF	TGTGCCAGCAGGGACAGGGCGGGGTCCTACGAGCAGTACTTC
TRBJ2-1	NA	TRBD2	TRBV7-9	CASSLFEYQRGNEQFF	TGTGCCAGCAGCTTATTCGAGTACCAGCGGGGGAATGAGCAGTTCTTC
TRBJ1-5	NA	TRBD1	TRBV4-3	CASSQVTGASNQPQHF	TGCGCCAGCAGCCAAGTGACAGGGGCTAGCAATCAGCCCCAGCATTTT
TRBJ1-1	NA	TRBD1	TRBV27	CASTGQGRTEAFF	TGTGCCAGCACCGGACAGGGCCGGACTGAAGCTTTCTTT
TRBJ1-2	few	TRBD1	TRBV7-9	CASSSGQGSTYGYTF	TGTGCCAGCAGCTCCGGACAGGGAAGTACCTATGGCTACACCTTC
TRBJ2-1	once	TRBD1	TRBV5-5	CASSLGTGPNEQFF	TGTGCCAGCAGCTTGGGGACAGGGCCCAATGAGCAGTTCTTC
TRBJ2-5	NA	TRBD2	TRBV18	CASSPPHRLTSGETQYF	TGTGCCAGCTCACCACCTCACAGGTTAACTAGCGGCGAGACCCAGTACTTC
TRBJ2-5	NA	NA	TRBV11-2	CASSLKWRESVGKTQYF	TGTGCCAGCAGCTTAAAGTGGCGGGAAAGTGTGGGAAAGACCCAGTACTTC
TRBJ1-6	NA	TRBD1	TRBV2	CASRRDRGDSPLHF	TGTGCCAGCAGGCGGGACAGGGGAGATTCACCCCTCCACTTT
TRBJ2-3	NA	NA	TRBV10-3	CAISNPTGYTQYF	TGTGCCATCAGTAATCCAACTGGTTATACGCAGTATTTT
TRBJ2-7	NA	NA	TRBV11-2	CASSSPRRDHEQYF	TGTGCCAGCAGCTCCCCTCGGAGGGACCACGAGCAGTACTTC
TRBJ2-7	NA	TRBD1	TRBV2	CAITGTEYEQYF	TGTGCCATAACCGGGACAGAATACGAGCAGTACTTC
TRBJ2-7	NA	NA	TRBV18	CASSPPGTPLYEQYF	TGTGCCAGCTCACCGCCCGGGACACCTTTGTACGAGCAGTACTTC
TRBJ2-7	NA	NA	TRBV7-2	CASSFNQGFPYEQYF	TGTGCCAGCAGCTTTAACCAGGGGTTTCCCTACGAGCAGTACTTC
TRBJ1-2	NA	TRBD1	TRBV7-2	CASSPNTGEERYTF	TGTGCCAGCAGCCCCAATACAGGGGAAGAGAGGTACACCTTC
TRBJ2-7	NA	TRBD1	TRBV4-3	CASSQASTGSSYEQYF	TGCGCCAGCAGCCAAGCATCGACAGGGAGCTCCTACGAGCAGTACTTC